What follows describes a single T cell receptor beta chain. This receptor's antigen is unknown. Base qualities are not recorded, but no much larger clone differs from it by a single base. TCRbeta CDR3 regions were amplified from genomic DNA using the immunoSEQ Assay, a bias-controlled multiplex PCR. From the authors' description of their analysis: The number of nucleated cells in each sample was estimated by amplification of reference gene primers within the assay. To quantify the absolute abundance of each unique TCRbeta CDR3 rearrangement, sequence reads were collapsed and filtered. For each sample, productive Simpson clonality was calculated by taking the square root of Simpson's diversity index across productive rearrangements. TCRdb took this table from immuneACCESS and kept in-frame rearrangements with V and J called. Such tables lack part of the clones; where checked against another copy, unresolved V genes explain under half of the gap, and the rest is unexplained. That table gives V, J and clone size, and the DNA gave D and trimming. The sample table holds 650,000 to 800,000 clones, of which just under 90% were seen once. The biggest ten clones account for around 0.3% of the sample.

The sample originates from a study of blood T cell repertoires in COVID-19 (dated by TCRdb to 2020 to 2022). Regarding the study in general: The collaborator samples originated in the United States, Italy and Spain and spanned the acute and convalescent phases of COVID-19. The prospective study material was composed of cDNA or gDNA derived from T cells, B-cell-depleted T cells, or PBMCs. The dataset comprised deeply sampled blood TCRbeta repertoires from subjects exposed to, actively infected with, or recovered from COVID-19. A freely available public database, intended as a resource for researchers studying the immune response to SARS-CoV-2, is where the repertoires were released. The samples were drawn from the first 160 participants of the ongoing ImmuneRACE study and from over a thousand subjects provided by 6 global collaborators. Nearly every sample came with metadata listing a de-identified subject ID, COVID-19 status, age in years and sex. Where HLA class I and class II types were available, the types were taken from metadata supplied by the sample provider, not from assay-based typing.

The investigation overall reported the following: The amount of clinical and demographic metadata varied by source and participant and was provided uncurated.

CDR1 SGHRS and CDR2 YFSETQ are derived from the germline V gene. The CDR3 has 15 amino acids, counting the end cysteine and phenylalanine. The sequence is cut down to CDR3 DNA, 45 bases in frame from base 1. Compared with germline, V lacks 4 bases and J lacks 6 bases; bases without a gene match: 10. Whole blood was collected in K2EDTA tubes by collaborating institutions according to the institutions' own protocols. For TCRbeta analysis, collaborators shipped samples in one of three forms: frozen whole blood, isolated PBMCs, or DNA extracted from either of those sample types. The rearranged chain carries TRBV5-1 and TRBJ1-1, with 9 central nucleotides matching TRBD1. The clonotype was recovered from a young woman with acute or convalescent COVID-19. The specimen sequenced was peripheral blood. The CDR3 amino acid sequence is: CASSLAGQGIPEAFF. The DNA is TGCGCCAGCAGCCTGGCAGGACAGGGGATCCCTGAAGCTTTCTTT.